Listed below are T cell receptor beta chains from one sample, sequenced in a study of T cells in Graves' hyperthyroidism and ophthalmopathy. TCRdb reprocessed the multiplex PCR reads via MiXCR and lists one record per CDR3 protein. Altogether about 520,000 distinct CDR3 sequences are present, around 22% being singletons, with the ten largest covering about 11%. What was sequenced was blood. The receptors were sampled from a woman aged 25-40 years with Graves' ophthalmopathy. CDR3s include the opening cysteine and the closing phenylalanine or tryptophan. D genes are given only for firm matches. Clone size is stated in some rows and not others, as once, few, many or a class when expanded.

j_call: TRBJ1-1; v_call: TRBV27; clone_size: few; d_call: -; cdr3_nt: TGTGCCAGCAGATCCCCCGGACAGCGAGCTTTCTTT; cdr3_aa: CASRSPGQRAFF
j_call: TRBJ2-5; v_call: TRBV29-1; clone_size: -; d_call: TRBD1; cdr3_nt: TGCAGCGTCCGGGACAGGGGGCGACAAGAGACCCAGTACTTC; cdr3_aa: CSVRDRGRQETQYF
j_call: TRBJ2-7; v_call: TRBV29-1; clone_size: many; d_call: TRBD1; cdr3_nt: TGCAGCGTTGAAGTTCCGGGACAGGGGGTAGTCTACGAGCAGTACTTC; cdr3_aa: CSVEVPGQGVVYEQYF
j_call: TRBJ2-7; v_call: TRBV10-3; clone_size: many; d_call: TRBD1; cdr3_nt: TGTGCCATCAGTCACATCAGGGGGTCCTACGAGCAGTACTTC; cdr3_aa: CAISHIRGSYEQYF
j_call: TRBJ2-2; v_call: TRBV12-3/TRBV12-4; clone_size: -; d_call: TRBD1; cdr3_nt: TGTGCCAGCAGTTTCACAGGGGGGATCGGGGAGCTGTTTTTT; cdr3_aa: CASSFTGGIGELFF
j_call: TRBJ1-5; v_call: TRBV27; clone_size: -; d_call: -; cdr3_nt: TGTGCCAGCAGCCCGGATACGGGTAGCAATCAGCCCCAGCATTTT; cdr3_aa: CASSPDTGSNQPQHF
j_call: TRBJ2-7; v_call: TRBV20-1; clone_size: many; d_call: TRBD1; cdr3_nt: TGCAGTGCTAGAGATGATGACAGGGCTAGCTACGAGCAGTACTTC; cdr3_aa: CSARDDDRASYEQYF
j_call: TRBJ1-2; v_call: TRBV27; clone_size: many; d_call: TRBD1; cdr3_nt: TGTGCCAGCAGTCCTACCAAGACAGGGAACTATGGCTACACCTTC; cdr3_aa: CASSPTKTGNYGYTF
j_call: TRBJ1-1; v_call: TRBV7-2; clone_size: -; d_call: -; cdr3_nt: TGTGCCAGCAGCCCCGAGAGGAAAGCTTTCTTT; cdr3_aa: CASSPERKAFF
j_call: TRBJ2-7; v_call: TRBV12-3/TRBV12-4; clone_size: -; d_call: -; cdr3_nt: TGTGCCAGCAGTTTTCCAGGGCGTTTTTACGAGCAGTACTTC; cdr3_aa: CASSFPGRFYEQYF
j_call: TRBJ2-5; v_call: TRBV20-1; clone_size: many; d_call: TRBD2; cdr3_nt: TGCAGTGCTCTACGACTAGCGGGGGCCTATCAAGAGACCCAGTACTTC; cdr3_aa: CSALRLAGAYQETQYF
j_call: TRBJ2-7; v_call: TRBV5-1; clone_size: few; d_call: TRBD1; cdr3_nt: TGCGCCAGCAGCTTGGGACAGGGGGGTACCTACGAGCAGTACTTC; cdr3_aa: CASSLGQGGTYEQYF
j_call: TRBJ2-7; v_call: TRBV5-1; clone_size: many; d_call: TRBD2; cdr3_nt: TGCGCCAGCAGCTTGGGGGACTACCTGTACGAGCAGTACTTC; cdr3_aa: CASSLGDYLYEQYF
j_call: TRBJ2-7; v_call: TRBV29-1; clone_size: many; d_call: -; cdr3_nt: TGCAGCGTTGTCGGAGGCTCCTACGAGCAGTACTTC; cdr3_aa: CSVVGGSYEQYF
j_call: TRBJ2-7; v_call: TRBV7-2; clone_size: few; d_call: TRBD2; cdr3_nt: TGTGCCAGCAGCCCGACTAGCGGGGACCCCTACGAGCAGTACTTC; cdr3_aa: CASSPTSGDPYEQYF
j_call: TRBJ2-7; v_call: TRBV11-2; clone_size: once; d_call: TRBD1; cdr3_nt: TGTGCCAGCAGCTCCCACCAAGCGACAGGGTCCGTAGCCGAGCAGTACTTC; cdr3_aa: CASSSHQATGSVAEQYF
j_call: TRBJ2-2; v_call: TRBV6-1; clone_size: -; d_call: -; cdr3_nt: TGTGCCAGCACTCAGGGGGGGGTGAACACCGGGGAGCTGTTTTTT; cdr3_aa: CASTQGGVNTGELFF
j_call: TRBJ1-2; v_call: TRBV7-9; clone_size: many; d_call: -; cdr3_nt: TGTGCCAGCAGCTTAAATACAGGGTCTGAGGGCTACACCTTC; cdr3_aa: CASSLNTGSEGYTF
j_call: TRBJ1-5; v_call: TRBV6-1; clone_size: many; d_call: -; cdr3_nt: TGTGCCAGCAGTGACGGCAGGGAAAAGCCCCAGCATTTT; cdr3_aa: CASSDGREKPQHF
j_call: TRBJ2-3; v_call: TRBV20-1; clone_size: -; d_call: TRBD2; cdr3_nt: TGCAGTGCTAGAGGAGCGGGGGGGGCTCCAGATACGCAGTATTTT; cdr3_aa: CSARGAGGAPDTQYF
j_call: TRBJ1-1; v_call: TRBV20-1; clone_size: many; d_call: -; cdr3_nt: TGCAGTGCTAGAGATCCTCAGCTCCTTGGGACTGAAGCTTTCTTT; cdr3_aa: CSARDPQLLGTEAFF
j_call: TRBJ1-1; v_call: TRBV11-1; clone_size: many; d_call: -; cdr3_nt: TGTGCCAGCAGTCAAGAGACGGGACGGCAGAACACTGAAGCTTTCTTT; cdr3_aa: CASSQETGRQNTEAFF
j_call: TRBJ2-5; v_call: TRBV12-3/TRBV12-4; clone_size: -; d_call: TRBD1; cdr3_nt: TGTGCCAGCAGACCGGGACAGACACAAGAGACCCAGTACTTC; cdr3_aa: CASRPGQTQETQYF
j_call: TRBJ2-6; v_call: TRBV3-1; clone_size: many; d_call: TRBD2; cdr3_nt: TGTGCCAGCAGCTGGGGACTAGCGGTCTCTGGGGCCAACGTCCTGACTTTC; cdr3_aa: CASSWGLAVSGANVLTF
j_call: TRBJ2-7; v_call: TRBV7-2; clone_size: -; d_call: TRBD1; cdr3_nt: TGTGCCAGCAGTCAACCGGGACAGGGCGACGAGCAGTACTTC; cdr3_aa: CASSQPGQGDEQYF
j_call: TRBJ1-2; v_call: TRBV6-1; clone_size: many; d_call: TRBD1; cdr3_nt: TGTGCCAGCGACTCAGGCGGACAGGGGCCTAACTATGGCTACACCTTC; cdr3_aa: CASDSGGQGPNYGYTF
j_call: TRBJ1-5; v_call: TRBV20-1; clone_size: few; d_call: -; cdr3_nt: TGCAGTGCTGGACAGCGCTACGTGCGAGGCGGCAATCAGCCCCAGCATTTT; cdr3_aa: CSAGQRYVRGGNQPQHF
j_call: TRBJ2-7; v_call: TRBV6-1; clone_size: many; d_call: -; cdr3_nt: TGTGCCAGCATCCCGGGGAGAACCGTGGGGTCCTACGAGCAGTACTTC; cdr3_aa: CASIPGRTVGSYEQYF
j_call: TRBJ2-7; v_call: TRBV12-3/TRBV12-4; clone_size: many; d_call: TRBD2; cdr3_nt: TGTGCCAGCAGTTTAGCGCCCCAGGCGGGGGCCTACGAGCAGTACTTC; cdr3_aa: CASSLAPQAGAYEQYF
j_call: TRBJ1-2; v_call: TRBV6-2/TRBV6-3; clone_size: many; d_call: TRBD1; cdr3_nt: TGTGCCAGCAGTTACTCGTTTGGACAGGGTGAAATAATATATGGCTACACCTTC; cdr3_aa: CASSYSFGQGEIIYGYTF
j_call: TRBJ1-5; v_call: TRBV6-1; clone_size: -; d_call: TRBD1; cdr3_nt: TGTGCCAGCCTACAGGGGAATCAGCCCCAGCATTTT; cdr3_aa: CASLQGNQPQHF
j_call: TRBJ1-5; v_call: TRBV10-3; clone_size: -; d_call: -; cdr3_nt: TGTGCCATCAGTGAGCTTCCCCCAGGGATTAGCAATCAGCCCCAGCATTTT; cdr3_aa: CAISELPPGISNQPQHF
j_call: TRBJ1-5; v_call: TRBV6-1; clone_size: few; d_call: -; cdr3_nt: TGTGCCAGCACCTACGGGAAGAGTCAGCCCCAGCATTTT; cdr3_aa: CASTYGKSQPQHF
j_call: TRBJ2-5; v_call: TRBV15; clone_size: many; d_call: -; cdr3_nt: TGTGCCACCAGCAGAGACCTCCCCGACGGGGGACAAGAGACCCAGTACTTC; cdr3_aa: CATSRDLPDGGQETQYF
j_call: TRBJ2-7; v_call: TRBV5-1; clone_size: many; d_call: TRBD1; cdr3_nt: TGCGCCAGCAGCTACCACCTTGGGGGACAGGCCCACGAGCAGTACTTC; cdr3_aa: CASSYHLGGQAHEQYF
j_call: TRBJ2-7; v_call: TRBV28; clone_size: -; d_call: TRBD2; cdr3_nt: TGTGCCAGCACCGGACTAGCGGTCTCCTACGAGCAGTACTTC; cdr3_aa: CASTGLAVSYEQYF
j_call: TRBJ1-3; v_call: TRBV27; clone_size: many; d_call: -; cdr3_nt: TGTGCCAGCAGGCAGGGAGTCGAAAACACCATATATTTT; cdr3_aa: CASRQGVENTIYF
j_call: TRBJ2-7; v_call: TRBV6-5; clone_size: many; d_call: -; cdr3_nt: TGTGCCAGCAGTTACGGTCCGGGACGTGCGTCCTACGAGCAGTACTTC; cdr3_aa: CASSYGPGRASYEQYF
j_call: TRBJ2-5; v_call: TRBV7-2; clone_size: few; d_call: -; cdr3_nt: TGTGCCAGCAGCTTTCTGTTTGGCGGTCAAGAGACCCAGTACTTC; cdr3_aa: CASSFLFGGQETQYF
j_call: TRBJ1-5; v_call: TRBV5-1; clone_size: once; d_call: -; cdr3_nt: TGCGCCAGCAGCTTGGGAATAGGGGGTGGCAATCAGTCCCAGCATTTT; cdr3_aa: CASSLGIGGGNQSQHF
j_call: TRBJ2-7; v_call: TRBV11-2; clone_size: -; d_call: -; cdr3_nt: TGTGCCAGCAGCTTCAACCCTCCAGGCTACGAGCAGTACTTC; cdr3_aa: CASSFNPPGYEQYF
j_call: TRBJ1-1; v_call: TRBV12-3/TRBV12-4; clone_size: -; d_call: -; cdr3_nt: TGTGCCAGCAGTTTTCAGGGCATGAACACTGAAGCTTTCTTT; cdr3_aa: CASSFQGMNTEAFF
j_call: TRBJ1-3; v_call: TRBV6-1; clone_size: -; d_call: -; cdr3_nt: TGTGCCAGCACTCCGGGACACATGACCTCTGGAAACACCATATATTTT; cdr3_aa: CASTPGHMTSGNTIYF
j_call: TRBJ1-6; v_call: TRBV9; clone_size: few; d_call: -; cdr3_nt: TGTGCCAGCAGCGTGGACAGCTCACCCCTCCACTTT; cdr3_aa: CASSVDSSPLHF
j_call: TRBJ1-1; v_call: TRBV7-8; clone_size: -; d_call: TRBD1; cdr3_nt: TGTGCCAGTAGTGTAGCGGGACAGACGAACACTGAAGCTTTCTTT; cdr3_aa: CASSVAGQTNTEAFF
j_call: TRBJ1-1; v_call: TRBV7-2; clone_size: -; d_call: -; cdr3_nt: TGTGCCTGCAGCCGCGGAGGACAGAACACTGAAGCTTTCTTT; cdr3_aa: CACSRGGQNTEAFF
j_call: TRBJ2-7; v_call: TRBV20-1; clone_size: many; d_call: -; cdr3_nt: TGCAGTGCTAGAGTAGCGGAATACGAGCAGTACTTC; cdr3_aa: CSARVAEYEQYF
j_call: TRBJ2-5; v_call: TRBV6-1; clone_size: few; d_call: -; cdr3_nt: TGTGCCAGCTCCGACGGTCTAGAGCAAGAGACCCAGTACTTC; cdr3_aa: CASSDGLEQETQYF
j_call: TRBJ1-2; v_call: TRBV6-1; clone_size: few; d_call: TRBD1; cdr3_nt: TGTGCCAGCAGTCCCCGGACAGGGGACAGGGGCTACACCTTC; cdr3_aa: CASSPRTGDRGYTF
j_call: TRBJ2-5; v_call: TRBV24-1; clone_size: many; d_call: -; cdr3_nt: TGTGCCACCAGCTCCGGGGCGGGGCCAGAGACCCAGTACTTC; cdr3_aa: CATSSGAGPETQYF
j_call: TRBJ2-7; v_call: TRBV3-1; clone_size: many; d_call: -; cdr3_nt: TGTGCCAGCAGCCAAGAAGGCCTCCTAAGGAACGAGCAGTACTTC; cdr3_aa: CASSQEGLLRNEQYF
j_call: TRBJ1-2; v_call: TRBV29-1; clone_size: -; d_call: -; cdr3_nt: TGCAGCGTTGAAGTCGCGAACAGGCCCACCTTC; cdr3_aa: CSVEVANRPTF
j_call: TRBJ1-2; v_call: TRBV2; clone_size: many; d_call: -; cdr3_nt: TGTGCCAGCAGTGATGGCGACTATGGCTACACCTTC; cdr3_aa: CASSDGDYGYTF
j_call: TRBJ2-7; v_call: TRBV12-3/TRBV12-4; clone_size: many; d_call: -; cdr3_nt: TGTGCCAGCAGGAGCGGGACAAATTACGAGCAGTACTTC; cdr3_aa: CASRSGTNYEQYF
j_call: TRBJ1-2; v_call: TRBV6-1; clone_size: many; d_call: -; cdr3_nt: TGTGCCAGCAGACGAACCCAGGGAGCTGGATATGGCTACACCTTC; cdr3_aa: CASRRTQGAGYGYTF
j_call: TRBJ1-2; v_call: TRBV28; clone_size: few; d_call: TRBD1; cdr3_nt: TGTGCCAGCAGACCCGAACAAGGGGGCGGACCCAGTTATGGCTACACCTTC; cdr3_aa: CASRPEQGGGPSYGYTF